The sequence of this T cell receptor beta chain was determined in a study of blood T cell repertoires in COVID-19. V shed 5 bases, J shed 1 base, and the junction held 4 bases outside the gene matches. Looked up from germline, CDR1 is SEHNR and CDR2 is FQNEAQ (reference sequence). The CDR3 loop spans 14 amino acids. This clone turned up a few times. Only in-frame clones appear in the TCRdb table, and some are missing; sequencing was by immunoSEQ multiplex PCR. The data show about 180,000 clones, over 80% seen once. The source material was peripheral blood. This clonotype originated in a woman in her forties or fifties with acute or convalescent COVID-19. The chain joins TRBV7-9 to TRBJ1-2; 7 nucleotides agree with TRBD1. The CDR3 protein is CASSRDSINYGYTF. CDR3 sequence (DNA): TGTGCCAGCAGCCGGGACAGCATTAACTATGGCTACACCTTC.